Sequencing of this TCR beta chain was carried out in a study of breast tumors, draining lymph nodes, adjacent tissues. Points from the study as a whole: Tumor TCR diversity was below lymph nodes but above nontumor tissue. Compared with basal-like, luminal-like tumors shared significantly more repertoire with nontumor tissue. Data fit most tumor T cells coming from lymph node, expanding in tumor. Tumor T cell lymph node origin was a supported hypothesis, not proven.

After removal of 5 bases from V and 7 bases from J, the junction contained 8 bases not matched to a gene. The CDR3 spans 15 residues. Axillary draining lymph nodes of breast cancer patients supplied the node samples. This clonotype was recorded many times. Its antigen is unknown. TCRdb re-called the multiplex PCR reads with MiXCR, one entry per CDR3 protein. In the table there are around 150,000 distinct CDR3 sequences, approximately 20% of which are singletons. The sample was axillary lymph node tissue. The V call is TRBV12-3 or TRBV12-4, the J call TRBJ2-7, with 13 bases aligning to TRBD2. This sequence was found in a female donor with breast cancer. Some clones in this sample may be carry-over from other donors' samples. The CDR3 DNA sequence: TGTGCCAGCAGTGACACTAGCGGGAGGGCCGGAGAGCAGTACTTC. It specifies CASSDTSGRAGEQYF.